The 15 T cell receptor beta chains below were found in one sample sequenced in a study of identical twins. TCRdb reanalysed the 5' RACE reads using MiXCR and keeps one entry per CDR3 protein. The sample lists 420,000 or so distinct CDR3 sequences; around 20% were seen once. Sequenced material: naive T cells sorted from blood. The receptors were sampled from a man aged 50 to 59 in good health.

This clonotype was picked up a small number of times. This sequence joins TRBV12-3 or TRBV12-4 and TRBJ2-2, with D possibly TRBD2 on 6 matching bases. V was trimmed by 8 bases and J by 4 bases, leaving 14 bases between them. The CDR3 covers 14 residues. Here the CDR3 DNA reads TGTGCCAGCGCCACCCGGGGGACCACCGGGGAGCTGTTTTTT. Amino acid sequence: CASATRGTTGELFF.

Here the CDR3 DNA reads TGCAGTGCTAGTAGGAGCCACAGGGTTGAGACCCAGTACTTC. Translation: CSASRSHRVETQYF. The gene calls are TRBV20-1 and TRBJ2-5, with D maybe TRBD1 (6 bases). Trimming removed 3 bases from V and 5 bases from J, with 16 bases in between. The V gene's germline CDR1 is DFQATT and CDR2 SNEGSKA (reference sequence). The CDR3 spans 14 residues.

J is TRBJ2-1 and V is TRBV28; 7 nucleotides match TRBD2. V shed 2 bases and J 3 bases; nucleotides not matched to a gene: 4. Germline loops: CDR1 MDHEN, CDR2 SYDVKM. This CDR3 comprises 15 residues. CDR3 sequence (DNA): TGTGCCAGCAGTTTAGGGCGGGAGATCTACAATGAGCAGTTCTTC. As protein: CASSLGREIYNEQFF.

In this sample, this clonotype turned up many times. V usage is TRBV2 and J usage is TRBJ1-5, with D unclear. With 1 base removed from V and 2 bases from J, the gap between germline ends came to 15 bases. The CDR3 length is 17 residues. The germline gives CDR1 SNHLY, CDR2 FYNNEI. The CDR3 DNA is TGTGCCAGCAGTGAAGGTCGAGGGTGGGCAGGCAATCAGCCCCAGCATTTT. Its protein is CASSEGRGWAGNQPQHF.

This chain uses TRBV20-1 with TRBJ1-4, with no clear D. The CDR3 contains 16 residues. Between the trimmed V and J ends, which lost 0 bases and 4 bases, there was a span of 15 bases. Germline V gene lookup returns CDR1 DFQATT and CDR2 SNEGSKA (reference sequence). The CDR3 sequence: CSARDLLAGLNEKLFF. The CDR3 coding sequence is TGCAGTGCTAGAGACCTGCTGGCAGGACTTAATGAAAAACTGTTTTTT.

The rearrangement uses TRBV2 and TRBJ2-7; D gene ambiguous. V lost 5 bases to trimming and J lost 6 bases, with 17 bases between them. This CDR3 spans 14 amino acids. Germline CDR1 reads SNHLY; CDR2 reads FYNNEI. This CDR3 is CASSWTGNALEQYF. CDR3 DNA: TGTGCCAGCAGTTGGACGGGCAACGCACTCGAGCAGTACTTC. Complete variable domain (other parts from reference TRBV2 and TRBJ2-7): EPEVTQTPSHQVTQMGQEVILRCVPISNHLYFYWYRQILGQKVEFLVSFYNNEISEKSEIFDDQFSVERPDGSNFTLKIRSTKLEDSAMYFCASSWTGNALEQYFGPGTRLTVT.

The chain combines TRBV28 with TRBJ2-1; 9 bases match TRBD2. The CDR3 is 15 amino acids. The V and J ends lost 6 bases and 6 bases, in that order; junction bases with no gene match: 9. Germline CDR1 reads MDHEN; CDR2 reads SYDVKM. CDR3 nucleotide sequence: TGTGCCAGCAGAATATTAGCGGGAGTTCTCAATGAGCAGTTCTTC. Translated, it gives CASRILAGVLNEQFF.

This chain uses TRBV20-1 with TRBJ1-5; D is unresolved. The germline V and J ends were trimmed by 7 bases and 3 bases, with 13 bases remaining between them. CDR1 and CDR2 from the germline V gene are DFQATT and SNEGSKA (reference sequence). This CDR3 spans 13 amino acids. CDR3 DNA sequence: TGCAGTGGGGCCCCCGGACCCAATCAGCCCCAGCATTTT. Its translation: CSGAPGPNQPQHF.

The sample holds a few counts of this clonotype. The V gene is TRBV20-1, the J gene TRBJ2-1; D is ambiguous. CDR1 is DFQATT, CDR2 SNEGSKA, per germline (reference sequence). The CDR3 has 12 amino acids. V lost 3 bases, J lost 4 bases, and 7 bases lay in between. CDR3 in amino acids: CSASRAYNEQFF. The CDR3 DNA follows: TGCAGTGCTAGCCGGGCTTACAATGAGCAGTTCTTC.

In the case of this clonotype: As the CDR3 is not closed by the conserved phenylalanine or tryptophan, this likely results from a read error. Because the CDR3's place on the DNA is in doubt, the DNA is left out and the CDR3 is given as listed by TCRdb. CDR3 loop: CSVEDRRAD. The chain links TRBV29-1 to TRBJ2-7. Germline lookup yields CDR1 SQVTM and CDR2 ANQGSEA. The CDR3 length equals 9 residues, ends included.

This clonotype occurred many times. The chain recombines TRBV7-2 with TRBJ2-5, with D unresolved. The CDR3 contains 13 residues. The V end lost 1 base, the J end lost 9 bases, and 12 bases lay between the germline ends. Germline loops: CDR1 SGHTA, CDR2 FQGNSA. The CDR3 DNA is TGTGCCAGCAGCTTAGGTCGCCTCATGGCCCAGTACTTC. Amino acid sequence: CASSLGRLMAQYF.

V gene TRBV28 combines with J gene TRBJ2-2; unclear D gene. There are 14 residues in the CDR3. Germline assignment: CDR1 MDHEN and CDR2 SYDVKM. The V gene lost 5 bases and the J gene lost 7 bases, with 14 bases spanning the gap. CDR3 in DNA: TGTGCCAGCAGTCTTTTACGTTGGAACGGGGAGCTGTTTTTT. Translation gives CASSLLRWNGELFF.

The chain carries TRBV11-2 and TRBJ1-4; TRBD1 agrees at 9 bases. CDR3 length equals 15 residues. Germline values: CDR1 SGHAT, CDR2 FQNNGV. The ends lost 6 bases at V and 6 bases at J; junction bases unmatched: 8. The CDR3 DNA sequence: TGTGCCAGCAGACAAACGGGACAGGGTTATGAAAAACTGTTTTTT. Translating it yields CASRQTGQGYEKLFF.

This clonotype was seen at least ten times. The chain employs TRBV29-1 and TRBJ2-5; tentative D call: TRBD1 (5 bases). The germline V gene has CDR1 SQVTM and CDR2 ANQGSEA. CDR3 length: 12 amino acids. Trimming removed 4 bases at V and 5 bases at J, with 11 bases between. The CDR3 sequence is CSVVRAGETQYF. The CDR3 nucleotides read TGCAGCGTTGTCAGGGCTGGGGAGACCCAGTACTTC.

The CDR3 region is CASSDQQIIYEQYF. In nucleotides, the CDR3 is TGTGCCAGCAGTGATCAACAGATCATTTACGAGCAGTACTTC. J is TRBJ2-7 and V is TRBV2; the D is unclear. Germline-derived CDR1 and CDR2 are SNHLY and FYNNEI. The CDR3 consists of 14 residues. The ends were cut back, 3 bases at V and 4 bases at J, with 13 bases in the middle.